The clone carrying this TCR beta chain was picked up a small number of times. Its antigen is currently unknown. Germline CDR1 is SQVTM and CDR2 is ANQGSEA. The CDR3 is 11 residues long. The V gene lost 7 bases and the J gene lost 5 bases, with 11 bases spanning the gap. The sample is drawn from a study of T cells after yellow fever vaccination. Points from the study as a whole: CD4 and CD8 compartments shared a small share of clonotypes. A large majority of primary-vaccination clones showed up again after the booster (around 96% CD4, about 87% CD8). Compared with primary, the secondary response was weaker and peaked at day 5, not 15.

5'RACE template switching added a universal primer site and UMIs to TCR cDNA. Via MiXCR, TCRdb re-called the 5' RACE reads, giving one row per CDR3 protein. The table records roughly 250,000 distinct CDR3 sequences, approximately 12% of them present only once. The chain joins TRBV29-1 to TRBJ1-2; maybe TRBD1 (5 bases). This TCR came from a man aged 25 to 40 who received the YFV17D yellow fever vaccine. Sequencing was performed on CD4+ T cells sorted from PBMCs, taken 45 days after the yellow fever booster vaccination. In DNA form, the CDR3 reads TGCAGCGCCCGGGACGCTTATGGCTACACCTTC. It codes for CSARDAYGYTF.